A single count supports the clone carrying this T cell receptor beta chain. The target antigen is unknown. This entry comes from a study of siplizumab effects on memory and regulatory T cells. The CDR3 is 11 residues long. Germline V gene sequence: CDR1 SGHNT, CDR2 YENEEA. The V and J ends lost 5 bases and 6 bases respectively, with 7 bases between them. General study findings and limits: In siplizumab conditions, mappable alloreactive CD4+ clones averaged about 69% Treg-derived, against roughly 25% in controls.

Libraries were prepared by immunoSEQ multiplex PCR; TCRdb keeps only in-frame clonotypes and omits some of them. The repertoire consists of approximately 100,000 clones, with just over 90% occurring once and the leading ten covering around 0.16%. The sequence derives from a human donor in good health. The rearrangement uses TRBV11-3 and TRBJ1-1; a weak D match, TRBD1 (5 bases). The source material was non-Treg CD4+ T cells sorted from blood. Here the CDR3 DNA reads TGTGCCAGCAGCAAACAGGCTGAAGCTTTCTTT. Translated, it gives CASSKQAEAFF.